Listed below are T cell receptor beta chains from one sample, sequenced in a study of CD8 T cells in ankylosing spondylitis. MiXCR, applied by TCRdb to the 5' RACE reads, yields one record per CDR3 protein. Seen here are roughly 400,000 distinct CDR3 sequences, approximately 20% observed once, and the top ten hold about 17%. The sample taken for sequencing was blood, either unsorted or a sorted T cell fraction (not recorded which). These receptors all stem from a male donor with ankylosing spondylitis. The CDR3 runs from the conserved cysteine through the conserved F or W. D genes are given only for firm matches. Size is omitted from some rows. Given values are once, few, many or a class for expanded clones.

cdr3_nt,cdr3_aa,j_call,v_call,d_call,clone_size
TGTGCCATCAGTCCAGGGGTTAGGGCCAACGTCCTGACTTTC,CAISPGVRANVLTF,TRBJ2-6,TRBV10-3,.,few
TGTGCCAGCAGCCAAGCACAAGAGACCCAGTACTTC,CASSQAQETQYF,TRBJ2-5,TRBV3-1,.,.
TGTGCCAGCAGTTACCGCGGGAGGCGGACAGATACGCAGTATTTT,CASSYRGRRTDTQYF,TRBJ2-3,TRBV6-5,TRBD2,.
TGCAGTGCTAGAGATTCGGGCAAGAGCTACGAGCAGTACTTC,CSARDSGKSYEQYF,TRBJ2-7,TRBV20-1,.,.
TGTGCCACCAGCAGAGATATGACAGGGGCCCAGCCCCAGCATTTT,CATSRDMTGAQPQHF,TRBJ1-5,TRBV15,TRBD1,.
TGCAGTGCCGAAGTAGGGCCAGGCAGTAATGAAAAACTGTTTTTT,CSAEVGPGSNEKLFF,TRBJ1-4,TRBV20-1,.,few
TGTGCCAGCAGCAAAACTAGCGGGACCCCTTGGGAGCAGTACTTC,CASSKTSGTPWEQYF,TRBJ2-7,TRBV21-1,.,few
TGTGCCAGCAGCCAACGACAGGACCTGGTCGAGCAGTACTTC,CASSQRQDLVEQYF,TRBJ2-7,TRBV3-1,.,.
TGTGCCAGCAGTTTGGGCGGGACAGGGAACTACGAGCAGTACTTC,CASSLGGTGNYEQYF,TRBJ2-7,TRBV12-3/TRBV12-4,TRBD1,many
TGTGCCAGCAGCTGGGACAGGGGGGAAAAACTGTTTTTT,CASSWDRGEKLFF,TRBJ1-4,TRBV5-6,TRBD1,few
TGCAGTGCTAGACGCCAAAGGACAGTTACCTACGAGCAGTACTTC,CSARRQRTVTYEQYF,TRBJ2-7,TRBV20-1,.,few
TGCAGTGCCGCGCCGTTTGGGGCCAACGTCCTGACTTTC,CSAAPFGANVLTF,TRBJ2-6,TRBV20-1,.,few
TGTGCCAGCAGCTCGATCCGGGACAACCTTCGTGGCTACACCTTC,CASSSIRDNLRGYTF,TRBJ1-2,TRBV7-9,.,few
TGTGCCAGCAGCGTACTAGGGGGCGGGGAGCTGTTTTTT,CASSVLGGGELFF,TRBJ2-2,TRBV9,.,.
TGCAGTGCCGCTAGGTCCCAAGCTAGCCGCGAGCAGTACTTC,CSAARSQASREQYF,TRBJ2-7,TRBV20-1,.,.
TGCAGCGTTTTGGGGCCATCTAGAACGAACTATGGCTACACCTTC,CSVLGPSRTNYGYTF,TRBJ1-2,TRBV29-1,.,.
TGCGCCAGCAGCTTGAGGGTGATACCGCGGGAGGGGGGTGAGCAGTTCTTC,CASSLRVIPREGGEQFF,TRBJ2-1,TRBV5-1,TRBD2,.
TGTGCCAGCAGCCGGGACAGGGGATACTATGGCTACACCTTC,CASSRDRGYYGYTF,TRBJ1-2,TRBV14,TRBD1,.
TGCAGCGGGAACATAAAAGCTTTGTTGGTCGATGAGCAGTTCTTC,CSGNIKALLVDEQFF,TRBJ2-1,TRBV29-1,.,.
TGTGCCACCAGTGCCCCTCAGGGGCCCGTAAGGAATGAGCAGTTCTTC,CATSAPQGPVRNEQFF,TRBJ2-1,TRBV24-1,.,.
TGTGCCAGCGGAACGGGACTAGCCGACAATGAGCAGTTCTTC,CASGTGLADNEQFF,TRBJ2-1,TRBV2,TRBD2,.
TGTGCCAGCAGTTCCGGGACAACGAACACCGGGGAGCTGTTTTTT,CASSSGTTNTGELFF,TRBJ2-2,TRBV6-5,.,many
TGTGCCAGCAGCCCGTACCAGCGGCGATTAGATACGCAGTATTTT,CASSPYQRRLDTQYF,TRBJ2-3,TRBV7-9,.,few
TGCAGCGTTGAAATTTTGGCTCAACAGACCCAGTACTTC,CSVEILAQQTQYF,TRBJ2-5,TRBV29-1,.,few
TGTGCCAGCAGTTCTACCTGGGTCGCTGATGGCTACACCTTC,CASSSTWVADGYTF,TRBJ1-2,TRBV12-3/TRBV12-4,.,few
TGCGCCAGCAGCTTGCTGGACAGCCGACAGGACACTGAAGCTTTCTTT,CASSLLDSRQDTEAFF,TRBJ1-1,TRBV5-1,.,few
TGTGCCAGCTTACCCGGGACGCCCTACAATGAGCAGTTCTTC,CASLPGTPYNEQFF,TRBJ2-1,TRBV6-2/TRBV6-3,.,.
TGCGCCAGCAGCCGAACTCCGGGACGGGCCGATTCACCCCTCCACTTT,CASSRTPGRADSPLHF,TRBJ1-6,TRBV5-1,.,.
TGTGCCAGCAGCTTAGATTGGACAGCGACGAGTCAGCAGTACTTC,CASSLDWTATSQQYF,TRBJ2-7,TRBV7-8,.,.
TGTGCCAGCAGCAGGACTAGCGGGAGGGCCATAGATACGCAGTATTTT,CASSRTSGRAIDTQYF,TRBJ2-3,TRBV12-3/TRBV12-4,TRBD2,many
TGTGCCAGCAGCCAAGCAGGGGGAGTAAACTATGGCTACACCTTC,CASSQAGGVNYGYTF,TRBJ1-2,TRBV4-2,TRBD1,few
TGTGCCAGCAGCTCCCCGGGACTAGCGGGAGGTGGTCAGTTCTTC,CASSSPGLAGGGQFF,TRBJ2-1,TRBV27,TRBD2,.
TGTGCCATCAACCTCGGAGGGGGCACAGATACGCAGTATTTT,CAINLGGGTDTQYF,TRBJ2-3,TRBV10-3,.,.
TGCGCCAGCAGCCCCGGGCCCCGAAGCAATGAGCAGTTCTTC,CASSPGPRSNEQFF,TRBJ2-1,TRBV5-1,.,few
TGTGCCAGCAGTTTTCCTCCAACTAATGAAAAACTGTTTTTT,CASSFPPTNEKLFF,TRBJ1-4,TRBV28,.,few
TGTGCCAGCAGTTCACCGCCGGGACAGACCTACGAGCAGTACTTC,CASSSPPGQTYEQYF,TRBJ2-7,TRBV28,TRBD1,few
TGTGCCAGCAGCTCAACTTCTGGGGGGGGTGGCTACACCTTC,CASSSTSGGGGYTF,TRBJ1-2,TRBV7-2,.,.
TGTGCCAGCAGTTTATCCGGGACAGGGCAAGAGACCCAGTACTTC,CASSLSGTGQETQYF,TRBJ2-5,TRBV28,TRBD1,few
TGTGCCAGCAGCACCCAGCCAACCGGGAACACCGGGGAGCTGTTTTTT,CASSTQPTGNTGELFF,TRBJ2-2,TRBV7-3,.,few
TGTGCCAGCAGCTTGGTCCCACAAATCCTTAATAGCAATCAGCCCCAGCATTTT,CASSLVPQILNSNQPQHF,TRBJ1-5,TRBV5-5,.,few
TGCGCCAGCAGCCCAAGAAAGGACAGGAGGAACACTGAAGCTTTCTTT,CASSPRKDRRNTEAFF,TRBJ1-1,TRBV4-1,TRBD1,.
TGCAGTGCTAACTATCAGGGAGCTAACTATGGCTACACCTTC,CSANYQGANYGYTF,TRBJ1-2,TRBV20-1,.,few
TGTGCCAGCAGCTTAGGGGCCACCGACAATGAGCAGTTCTTC,CASSLGATDNEQFF,TRBJ2-1,TRBV7-2,.,.
TGTGCCAGCAGCCCTCCAGGGGTTAAGACCCAGTACTTC,CASSPPGVKTQYF,TRBJ2-5,TRBV28,.,.
TGTGCCAGCAGCTTAGGGGGGCCCTGGGACACCGGGGAGCTGTTTTTT,CASSLGGPWDTGELFF,TRBJ2-2,TRBV7-9,.,.
TGTGCCATCAGCTCGACTAGCGGTAACACAGATACGCAGTATTTT,CAISSTSGNTDTQYF,TRBJ2-3,TRBV10-3,TRBD2,.
TGTGCCAGCAGGGAGACTAGCGGGATGATGATCGAGCAGTACTTC,CASRETSGMMIEQYF,TRBJ2-7,TRBV2,TRBD2,few
TGTGCCAGCAGCCAACCTGACAGGTTCGGGGAGCTGTTTTTT,CASSQPDRFGELFF,TRBJ2-2,TRBV4-2,.,few